The 13 T cell receptor beta chains below all came from one sample that was sequenced in a study of T cell responses to AZD1222 COVID-19 vaccine. Some clones are missing from TCRdb's copy, which holds only in-frame ones; the method was immunoSEQ multiplex PCR. The sample lists more than 95,000 clones, roughly 89% seen once, with around 30% in the top ten. The sample in question was peripheral blood, obtained on day 0 of AZD1222 vaccination. These receptors were collected from an adult in good health.

The J gene is TRBJ1-2, the V gene TRBV5-1; possible D gene TRBD1, 6 bases. Germline CDR1 reads SGHRS; CDR2 reads YFSETQ. Trimming removed 5 bases at V and 2 bases at J, with 7 bases between. The CDR3 contains 12 residues. This CDR3 is CASRGQNYGYTF. In nucleotides, the CDR3 is TGCGCCAGCAGAGGACAGAACTATGGCTACACCTTC.

The chain uses TRBV19 and TRBJ2-6, with D unclear. V was pared by 5 bases and J by 3 bases, with 23 bases between. Germline CDR1 LNHDA, CDR2 SQIVND (reference sequence). This CDR3 region has 19 residues. The CDR3: CASSSGSGPRRFGANVLTF. CDR3 DNA sequence: TGTGCCAGTAGTTCCGGGTCCGGACCGCGAAGGTTTGGGGCCAACGTCCTGACTTTC.

This clone was picked up one time. The chain carries TRBV5-6 and TRBJ1-6; D uncertain. The CDR3 is made up of 17 amino acids. The V gene lost 0 bases and the J gene lost 0 bases, with 10 bases spanning the gap. In germline, CDR1 is SGHDT, CDR2 YYEEEE. The CDR3 is CASSLVLQSSYNSPLHF. CDR3 in DNA: TGTGCCAGCAGCTTGGTCTTACAGAGCTCCTATAATTCACCCCTCCACTTT.

The chain carries TRBV28 and TRBJ1-2; D unresolved. CDR1 and CDR2 (germline): MDHEN, SYDVKM. Trimming stripped 4 bases from V and 3 bases from J, with 3 bases between. The CDR3 spans 11 residues. This CDR3 is CASSSHYGYTF. The CDR3 bases are TGTGCCAGCAGTTCCCACTATGGCTACACCTTC.

This clone has a single count. The rearrangement links TRBV19 to TRBJ2-1, with 8 bases fitting TRBD2. CDR3 length: 14 residues. V shed 1 base and J 10 bases; nucleotides not matched to a gene: 6. The germline V gene encodes CDR1 LNHDA and CDR2 SQIVND (reference sequence). This chain's CDR3 is CASSIGLALSEQFF. The CDR3, as DNA: TGTGCCAGTAGTATAGGACTAGCGTTGTCGGAGCAGTTCTTC.

This sequence joins TRBV13 and TRBJ1-2; D is uncertain. This CDR3 is built from 15 residues. The germline gives CDR1 PRHDT, CDR2 FYEKMQ (reference sequence). V dropped 3 bases and J dropped 1 base, with 12 bases sitting between them. This CDR3 is CASSFNPSDNYGYTF. CDR3 sequence (DNA): TGTGCCAGCAGCTTCAACCCGAGTGATAACTATGGCTACACCTTC.

This clone has only one observation. The chain is built from TRBV9 and TRBJ2-1; D is uncertain. Trimming removed 1 base at V and 2 bases at J, with 13 bases between. CDR3 length: 16 amino acids. The germline V gene has CDR1 SGDLS and CDR2 YYNGEE. The CDR3 sequence is CASSVTTARPYNEQFF. In DNA, the CDR3 is TGTGCCAGCAGCGTAACTACCGCCCGCCCCTACAATGAGCAGTTCTTC.

The rearrangement uses TRBV14 and TRBJ2-3; 10 bases align to TRBD2. The V and J ends lost 1 base and 3 bases, in that order; junction bases with no gene match: 1. CDR3 size: 15 residues. Looked up from germline, CDR1 is SGHDN and CDR2 is FVKESK. The CDR3, as DNA: TGTGCCAGCAGCCAAGGGACTAGCGGAACAGATACGCAGTATTTT. Its protein is CASSQGTSGTDTQYF.

The CDR3 bases are TGTGCCAGCAGTGACGGGACTAGCTTGGGTGAGCAGTTCTTC. This sequence encodes CASSDGTSLGEQFF. This chain joins TRBV6-1 and TRBJ2-1; 9 bases agree with TRBD2. This CDR3 has 14 residues. Germline V gene sequence: CDR1 MNHNS, CDR2 SASEGT. The ends lost 3 bases at V and 9 bases at J; junction bases unmatched: 6.

This chain joins TRBV2 and TRBJ2-7, with 7 bases lining up with TRBD1. V lost 6 bases, J lost 0 bases, and 8 bases stayed unmatched. The CDR3 consists of 15 residues. From germline, CDR1 is SNHLY and CDR2 FYNNEI. CDR3 region: CASRGDRAHSYEQYF. CDR3 coding DNA: TGTGCCAGCAGGGGAGACAGGGCGCACTCCTACGAGCAGTACTTC.

V gene TRBV15 combines with J gene TRBJ2-7; unclear D gene. The CDR3 has 14 residues. V gave up 1 base and J gave up 5 bases, with 12 bases separating them. Per germline, CDR1 LNHNV and CDR2 YYDKDF (reference sequence). Written as DNA, the CDR3 is TGTGCCACCAGCAGAGGCGGCAGCGACCACGAGCAGTACTTC. Translation gives CATSRGGSDHEQYF.

The genes are TRBV11-2 and TRBJ1-2, with a tentative D call TRBD1 (5 bases). The V gene's germline CDR1 is SGHAT and CDR2 FQNNGV. V was pared by 8 bases and J by 5 bases, with 18 bases between. This CDR3 spans 14 amino acids. Written as DNA, the CDR3 is TGTGCCAGCCTGAACCGGGCAGGGCTTTATGGCTACACCTTC. Translating it yields CASLNRAGLYGYTF. Variable domain in full (rest from reference TRBV11-2 and TRBJ1-2): EAGVAQSPRYKIIEKRQSVAFWCNPISGHATLYWYQQILGQGPKLLIQFQNNGVVDDSQLPKDRFSAERLKGVDSTLKIQPAKLEDSAVYLCASLNRAGLYGYTFGSGTRLTVV.

This rearrangement joins TRBV5-5 to TRBJ1-5; 8 bases line up with TRBD1. The CDR3 sequence is 15 residues long. J lost 7 bases, V lost 2 bases, and 8 bases had no gene match. From germline, CDR1 is SGHKS and CDR2 YYEKEE (reference sequence). The CDR3 region is CASSFSDRGGQPQHF. CDR3 DNA: TGTGCCAGCAGCTTCTCCGACAGGGGCGGCCAGCCCCAGCATTTT.